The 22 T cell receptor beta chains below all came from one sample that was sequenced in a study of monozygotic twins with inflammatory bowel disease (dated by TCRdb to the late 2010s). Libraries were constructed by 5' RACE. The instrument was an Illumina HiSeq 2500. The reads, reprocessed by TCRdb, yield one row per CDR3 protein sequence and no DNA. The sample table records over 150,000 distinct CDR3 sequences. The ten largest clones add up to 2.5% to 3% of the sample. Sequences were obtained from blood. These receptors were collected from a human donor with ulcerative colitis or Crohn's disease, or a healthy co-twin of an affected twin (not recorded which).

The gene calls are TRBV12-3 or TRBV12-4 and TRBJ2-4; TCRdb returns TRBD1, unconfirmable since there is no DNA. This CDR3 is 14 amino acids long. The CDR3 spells CASNLQGDKNIQYF.

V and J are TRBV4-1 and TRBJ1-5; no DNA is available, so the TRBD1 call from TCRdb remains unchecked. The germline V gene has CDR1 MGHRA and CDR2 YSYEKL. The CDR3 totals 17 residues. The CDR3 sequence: CASSQYKGQLADQPQHF.

The CDR3 loop reads CASRTSGGSSYNEQFF. The V and J genes are TRBV5-1 and TRBJ2-1; TCRdb's assignment of TRBD2 cannot be checked, as there is no DNA. Germline V gene lookup returns CDR1 SGHRS and CDR2 YFSETQ. This CDR3 has 16 residues.

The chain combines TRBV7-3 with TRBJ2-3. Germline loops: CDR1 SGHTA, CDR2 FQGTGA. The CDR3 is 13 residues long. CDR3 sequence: CASSEPSTDTQYF.

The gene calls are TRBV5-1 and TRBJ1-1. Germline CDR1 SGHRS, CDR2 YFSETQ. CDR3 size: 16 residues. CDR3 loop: CASSLAPLGPNTEAFF.

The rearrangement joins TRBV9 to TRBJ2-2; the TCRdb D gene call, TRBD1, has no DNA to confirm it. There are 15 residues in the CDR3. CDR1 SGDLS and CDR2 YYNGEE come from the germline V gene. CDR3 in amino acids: CASSFRTGQTGELFF.

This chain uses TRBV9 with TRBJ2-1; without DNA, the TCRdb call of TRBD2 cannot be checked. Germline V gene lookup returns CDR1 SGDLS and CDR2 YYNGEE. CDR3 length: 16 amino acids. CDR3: CASSHYLAGGRNEQFF.

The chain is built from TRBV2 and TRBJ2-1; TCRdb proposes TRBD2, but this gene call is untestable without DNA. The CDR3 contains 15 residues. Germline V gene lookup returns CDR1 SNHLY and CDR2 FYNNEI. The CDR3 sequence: CASRGSGSSYNEQFF.

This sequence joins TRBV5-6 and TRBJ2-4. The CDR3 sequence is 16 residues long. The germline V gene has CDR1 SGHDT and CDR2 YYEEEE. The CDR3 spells CASSFRIQAAKNIQYF.

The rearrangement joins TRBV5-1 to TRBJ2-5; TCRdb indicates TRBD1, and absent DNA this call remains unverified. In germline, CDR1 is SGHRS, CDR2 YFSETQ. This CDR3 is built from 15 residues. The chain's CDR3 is CASSARDTLRETQYF. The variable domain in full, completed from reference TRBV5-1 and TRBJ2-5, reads KAGVTQTPRYLIKTRGQQVTLSCSPISGHRSVSWYQQTPGQGLQFLFEYFSETQRNKGNFPGRFSGRQFSNSRSEMNVSTLELGDSALYLCASSARDTLRETQYFGPGTRLLVL.

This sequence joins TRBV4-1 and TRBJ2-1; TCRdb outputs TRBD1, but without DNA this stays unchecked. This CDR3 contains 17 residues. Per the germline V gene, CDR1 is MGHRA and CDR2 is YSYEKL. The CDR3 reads CASSQPPGGTFYNEQFF.

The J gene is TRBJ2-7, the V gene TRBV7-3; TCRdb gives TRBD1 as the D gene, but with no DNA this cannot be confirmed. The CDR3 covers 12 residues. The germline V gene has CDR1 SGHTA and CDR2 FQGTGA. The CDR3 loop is CASSPDAPIQYF.

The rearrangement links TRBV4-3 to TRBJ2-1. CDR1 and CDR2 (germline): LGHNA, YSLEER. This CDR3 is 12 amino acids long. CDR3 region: CASSQVPAEQFF.

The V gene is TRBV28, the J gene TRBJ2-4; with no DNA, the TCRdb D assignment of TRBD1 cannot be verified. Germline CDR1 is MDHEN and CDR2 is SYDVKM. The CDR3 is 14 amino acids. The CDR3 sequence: CASSLRGQRNIQYF.

The CDR3 loop reads CSALPIRKSSGNTIYF. V is TRBV20-1 and J is TRBJ1-3. The CDR3 has 16 residues. The germline V gene has CDR1 DFQATT and CDR2 SNEGSKA (reference sequence).

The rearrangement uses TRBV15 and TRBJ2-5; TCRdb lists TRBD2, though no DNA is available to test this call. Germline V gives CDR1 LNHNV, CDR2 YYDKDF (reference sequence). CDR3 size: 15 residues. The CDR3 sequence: CATSARLAGRETQYF.

The CDR3 loop is CASWAGGAETQYF. This chain uses TRBV12-3 or TRBV12-4 with TRBJ2-5; the TCRdb call, TRBD1, lacks DNA for checking. This CDR3 is built from 13 residues.

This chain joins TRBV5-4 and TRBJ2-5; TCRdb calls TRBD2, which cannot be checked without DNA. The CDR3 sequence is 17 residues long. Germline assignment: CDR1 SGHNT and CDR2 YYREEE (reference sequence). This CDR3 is CASSYSGRGPKEETQYF.

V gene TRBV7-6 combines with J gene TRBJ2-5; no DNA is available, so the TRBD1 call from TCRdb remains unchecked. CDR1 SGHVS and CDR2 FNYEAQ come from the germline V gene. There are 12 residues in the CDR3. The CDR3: CASSLEGVTQYF.

The chain's CDR3 is CASSLPQSRGEQYF. V and J are TRBV7-9 and TRBJ2-7; without DNA, the TCRdb call of TRBD2 cannot be checked. Germline assignment: CDR1 SEHNR and CDR2 FQNEAQ (reference sequence). The CDR3 spans 14 residues.

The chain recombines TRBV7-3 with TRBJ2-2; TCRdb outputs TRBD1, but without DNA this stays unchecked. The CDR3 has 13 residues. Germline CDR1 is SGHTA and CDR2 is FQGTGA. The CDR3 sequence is CASSRVGAGELFF.

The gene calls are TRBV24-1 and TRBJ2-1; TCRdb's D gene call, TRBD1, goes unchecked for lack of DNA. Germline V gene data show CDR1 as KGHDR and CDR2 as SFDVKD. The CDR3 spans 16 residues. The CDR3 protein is CATSDSTGGSYNEQFF.